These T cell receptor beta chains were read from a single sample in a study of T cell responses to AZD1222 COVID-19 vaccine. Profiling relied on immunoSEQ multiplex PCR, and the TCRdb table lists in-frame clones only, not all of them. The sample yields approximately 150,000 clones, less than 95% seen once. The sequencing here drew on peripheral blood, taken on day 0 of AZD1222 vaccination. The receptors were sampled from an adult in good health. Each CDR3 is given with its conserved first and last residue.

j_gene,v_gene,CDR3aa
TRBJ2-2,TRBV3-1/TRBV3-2,CASSQVRRNSDPGELFF
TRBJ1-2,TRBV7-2,CASSKDRGYTF
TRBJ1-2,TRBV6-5,CASSRTAQGSGYTF
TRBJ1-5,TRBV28,CASSPTGELGQPQHF
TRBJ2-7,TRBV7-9,CASSLGHGQYF
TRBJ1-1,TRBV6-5,CASSPYRGREAFF
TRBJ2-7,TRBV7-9,CASSLVVDRQGAYEQYF
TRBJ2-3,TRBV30,CAWSALLSTDTQYF
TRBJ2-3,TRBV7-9,CASRGGGLHTDTQYF
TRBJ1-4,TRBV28,CASSLDTPNEKLFF
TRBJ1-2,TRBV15,CATSTGQPTNYGYTF
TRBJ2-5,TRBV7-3,CASSFLAGGGETQYF
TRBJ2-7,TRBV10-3,CAISVGSTEQYF
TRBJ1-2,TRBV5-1,CASSLTTPGPRTF
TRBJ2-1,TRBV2,CASRDRDRASSNEQFF
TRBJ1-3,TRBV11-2,CASSFPGTGNTIYF
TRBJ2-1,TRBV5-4,CASSLERLPLNEQFF
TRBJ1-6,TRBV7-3,CASSLSSANSPLHF
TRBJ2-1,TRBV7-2,CASSLLGQGAAYNEQFF
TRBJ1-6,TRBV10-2,CASSESRDSSYNSPLHF
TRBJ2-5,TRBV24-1,CATSPGRRGRAEDQETQYF
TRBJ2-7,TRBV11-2,CASSSIQGPNGQYF
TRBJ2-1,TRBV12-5,CASGPPTTPGGRSYNEQFF
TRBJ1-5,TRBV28,CASSDGYNQPQHF
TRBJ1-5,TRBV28,CASSLGTRAQPQHF
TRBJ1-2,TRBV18,CASSPPWTGGRDYGYTF
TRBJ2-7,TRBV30,CAWSVGSGDYEQYF
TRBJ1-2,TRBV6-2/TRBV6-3,CASSLLRGDGYTF
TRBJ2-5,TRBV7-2,CASSFRSETQYF
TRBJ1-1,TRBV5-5,CASSLGWNTEAFF
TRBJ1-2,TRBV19,CASSIPVYGYTF
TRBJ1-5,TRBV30,CAWSATGEDQPQHF
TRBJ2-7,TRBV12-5,CASGPSLTGYEQYF
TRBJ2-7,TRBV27,CASSTWRDSSYEQYF
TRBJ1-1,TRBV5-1,CASSLNGGLNTEAFF
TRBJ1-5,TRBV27,CASSFGGQPQHF
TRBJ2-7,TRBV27,CASRPLRSSYEQYF
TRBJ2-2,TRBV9,CASSVGQNTGELFF
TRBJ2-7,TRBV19,CASVDRTSYEQYF
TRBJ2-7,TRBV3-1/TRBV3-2,CASSQVGDGSGTYEQYF
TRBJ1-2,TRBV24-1,CATSGGQGEYHGYTF
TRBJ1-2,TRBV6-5,CASSYGGQSYGYTF
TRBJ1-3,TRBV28,CASSLFGNTIYF